This T cell receptor (beta chain) was captured in a study of identical twins. Points from the study as a whole: In beta out-of-frame sequences, the excess sharing between twins was weaker.

TCRdb recomputed calls from the 5' RACE reads with MiXCR, one row per CDR3 protein. Found here are roughly 710,000 distinct CDR3 sequences, roughly 6% of them singletons; the top ten hold around 1.7%. The sample holds a few counts of this clonotype. The antigen is unknown. The V and J ends lost 0 bases and 4 bases, in that order; junction bases with no gene match: 4. The germline gives CDR1 LGHNA, CDR2 YSLEER. The length of the CDR3 is 16 residues. This TCR came from a young man in good health. V is TRBV4-3 and J is TRBJ2-7, with 12 bases fitting TRBD1. Sequencing was performed on naive T cells sorted from blood. The CDR3 loop reads CASSQEQGQGAYEQYF. DNA of the CDR3: TGCGCCAGCAGCCAAGAGCAGGGACAGGGGGCGTACGAGCAGTACTTC.